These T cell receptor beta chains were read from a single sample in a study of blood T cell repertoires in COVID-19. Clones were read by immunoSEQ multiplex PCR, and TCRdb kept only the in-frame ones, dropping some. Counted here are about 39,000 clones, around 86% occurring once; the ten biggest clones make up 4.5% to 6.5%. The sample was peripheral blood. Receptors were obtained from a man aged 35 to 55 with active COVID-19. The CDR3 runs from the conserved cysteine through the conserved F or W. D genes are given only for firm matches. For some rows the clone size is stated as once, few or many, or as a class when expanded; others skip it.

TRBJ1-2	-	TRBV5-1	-	CASSLGTGTNYGYTF	TGCGCCAGCAGCTTGGGGACTGGGACTAACTATGGCTACACCTTC
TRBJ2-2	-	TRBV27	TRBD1	CASSRTGLGTGELFF	TGTGCCAGCAGTCGGACAGGGTTGGGCACCGGGGAGCTGTTTTTT
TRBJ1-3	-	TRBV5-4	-	CASSFGSTGNTIYF	TGTGCCAGCAGCTTCGGTTCAACTGGAAACACCATATATTTT
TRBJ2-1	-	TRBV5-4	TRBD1	CASSERDRDNEQFF	TGTGCCAGCAGCGAGAGGGACAGGGACAATGAGCAGTTCTTC
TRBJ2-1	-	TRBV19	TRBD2	CASSVSSEAGAYNEQFF	TGTGCCAGTAGCGTTTCTTCAGAAGCGGGAGCCTACAATGAGCAGTTCTTC
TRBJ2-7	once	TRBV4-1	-	CASSQARTSSYEQYF	TGCGCCAGCAGCCAAGCACGGACTTCTTCCTACGAGCAGTACTTC
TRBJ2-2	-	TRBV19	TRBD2	CASTGASGANTGELFF	TGTGCCAGCACAGGGGCTAGCGGGGCGAACACCGGGGAGCTGTTTTTT
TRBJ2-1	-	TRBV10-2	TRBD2	CASSETELADYNEQFF	TGCGCCAGCAGTGAGACCGAACTAGCGGATTACAATGAGCAGTTCTTC
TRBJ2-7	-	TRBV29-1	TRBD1	CSVVQMTGAYEQYF	TGCAGCGTTGTCCAAATGACAGGGGCCTACGAGCAGTACTTC
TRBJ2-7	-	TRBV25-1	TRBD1	CASSVTRQGRYEQYF	TGTGCCAGCAGTGTTACTAGACAGGGAAGATACGAGCAGTACTTC
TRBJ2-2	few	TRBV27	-	CASSYQTGNTGELFF	TGTGCCAGCAGTTACCAAACAGGGAACACCGGGGAGCTGTTTTTT
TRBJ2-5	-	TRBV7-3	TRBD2	CASSPRGGTGVETQYF	TGTGCCAGCAGCCCAAGGGGAGGGACTGGCGTAGAGACCCAGTACTTC
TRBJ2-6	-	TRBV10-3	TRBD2	CAISEVGRDYHSGANVLTF	TGTGCCATCAGTGAGGTCGGCAGGGACTACCACTCTGGGGCCAACGTCCTGACTTTC
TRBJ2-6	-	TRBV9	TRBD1	CASSVAGTGVTGANVLTF	TGTGCCAGCAGCGTTGCCGGGACAGGGGTAACTGGGGCCAACGTCCTGACTTTC
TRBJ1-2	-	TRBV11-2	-	CASSLWGPAYGYTF	TGTGCCAGCAGCTTGTGGGGCCCCGCCTATGGCTACACCTTC
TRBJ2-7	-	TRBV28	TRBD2	CASSSPFAGVLSYEQYF	TGTGCCAGCAGTTCCCCTTTTGCGGGAGTCTTGTCCTACGAGCAGTACTTC
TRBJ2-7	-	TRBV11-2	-	CASSLGLQNYEQYF	TGTGCCAGCAGCTTAGGACTGCAGAACTACGAGCAGTACTTC
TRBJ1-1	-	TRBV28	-	CASKELGVTEAFF	TGTGCCAGCAAGGAACTAGGTGTCACTGAAGCTTTCTTT
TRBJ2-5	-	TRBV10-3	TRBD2	CATTSGSRQETQYF	TGTGCCACAACTAGCGGGAGTAGGCAAGAGACCCAGTACTTC
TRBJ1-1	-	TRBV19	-	CASNPGTGTEAFF	TGTGCCAGTAATCCGGGTACGGGCACTGAAGCTTTCTTT
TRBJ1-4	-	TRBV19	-	CASNRQYNEKLFF	TGTGCCAGTAACCGACAGTATAATGAAAAACTGTTTTTT
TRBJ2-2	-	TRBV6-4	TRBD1	CASSAGTGSGGELFF	TGTGCCAGCAGTGCCGGGACAGGGTCGGGCGGGGAGCTGTTTTTT
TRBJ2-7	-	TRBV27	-	CASSLGRISSGLSYEQYF	TGTGCCAGCAGTTTAGGGCGTATTTCCAGCGGGCTATCCTACGAGCAGTACTTC
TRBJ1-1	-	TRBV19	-	CASSNRAKNTEAFF	TGTGCCAGTAGTAACAGGGCGAAGAACACTGAAGCTTTCTTT
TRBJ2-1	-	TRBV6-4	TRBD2	CASTPERENYNEQFF	TGTGCCAGCACACCGGAGCGGGAGAACTACAATGAGCAGTTCTTC
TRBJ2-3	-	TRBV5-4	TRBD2	CALGRLATDTQYF	TGTGCCCTAGGTCGACTAGCGACAGATACGCAGTATTTT
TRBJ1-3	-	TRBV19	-	CASSSDRDTGNTIYF	TGTGCCAGTAGTTCCGACCGGGACACTGGAAACACCATATATTTT
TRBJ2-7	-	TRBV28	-	CASSRQPVYEQYF	TGTGCCAGCAGCCGCCAACCGGTTTACGAGCAGTACTTC
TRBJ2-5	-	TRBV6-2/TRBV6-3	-	CASSRARGETQYF	TGTGCCAGCAGCCGAGCACGAGGGGAGACCCAGTACTTC
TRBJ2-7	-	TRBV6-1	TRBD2	CASSEAGLAGGFGEQYF	TGTGCCAGCAGTGAAGCGGGACTAGCGGGAGGTTTCGGCGAGCAGTACTTC
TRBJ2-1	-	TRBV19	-	CASAGTFNEQFF	TGTGCCAGTGCCGGGACTTTCAATGAGCAGTTCTTC
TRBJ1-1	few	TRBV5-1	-	CASSLAREGAEAFF	TGCGCCAGCAGCTTGGCTCGGGAAGGAGCTGAAGCTTTCTTT
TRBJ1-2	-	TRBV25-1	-	CASRTVNYGYTF	TGTGCCAGCAGAACAGTGAACTATGGCTACACCTTC
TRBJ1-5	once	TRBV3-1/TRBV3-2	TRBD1	CASSPNRGPNQPQHF	TGTGCCAGCAGCCCCAACAGGGGGCCTAATCAGCCCCAGCATTTT
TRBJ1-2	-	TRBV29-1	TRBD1	CSVSDRSNYGYTF	TGCAGCGTGTCGGACAGGTCTAACTATGGCTACACCTTC
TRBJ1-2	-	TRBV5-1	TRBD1	CASSLVQGAQYGYTF	TGCGCCAGCAGCTTGGTACAGGGGGCGCAATATGGCTACACCTTC
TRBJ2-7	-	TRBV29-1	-	CSVGTPGTYEQYF	TGCAGCGTGGGGACACCTGGCACCTACGAGCAGTACTTC
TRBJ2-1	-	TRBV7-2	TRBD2	CASSLGLANPRQFF	TGTGCCAGCAGCCTAGGACTAGCGAACCCGCGGCAGTTCTTC
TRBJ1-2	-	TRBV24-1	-	CATSDFGRVRYYGYTF	TGTGCCACCAGTGATTTCGGGCGGGTCCGGTACTATGGCTACACCTTC
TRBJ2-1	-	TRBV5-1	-	CASSSLRVADNEQFF	TGCGCCAGCAGCTCCCTCAGGGTAGCGGACAATGAGCAGTTCTTC
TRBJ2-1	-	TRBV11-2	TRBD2	CASSLGASGRVDEQFF	TGTGCCAGCAGCTTAGGGGCTAGCGGGAGGGTGGATGAGCAGTTCTTC
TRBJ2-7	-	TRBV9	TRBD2	CASSPVLGLAGDGYEQYF	TGTGCCAGCAGCCCAGTCCTAGGACTAGCGGGAGACGGCTACGAGCAGTACTTC
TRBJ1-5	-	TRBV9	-	CASSSTHSNQPQHF	TGTGCCAGCAGCTCCACACATAGCAATCAGCCCCAGCATTTT